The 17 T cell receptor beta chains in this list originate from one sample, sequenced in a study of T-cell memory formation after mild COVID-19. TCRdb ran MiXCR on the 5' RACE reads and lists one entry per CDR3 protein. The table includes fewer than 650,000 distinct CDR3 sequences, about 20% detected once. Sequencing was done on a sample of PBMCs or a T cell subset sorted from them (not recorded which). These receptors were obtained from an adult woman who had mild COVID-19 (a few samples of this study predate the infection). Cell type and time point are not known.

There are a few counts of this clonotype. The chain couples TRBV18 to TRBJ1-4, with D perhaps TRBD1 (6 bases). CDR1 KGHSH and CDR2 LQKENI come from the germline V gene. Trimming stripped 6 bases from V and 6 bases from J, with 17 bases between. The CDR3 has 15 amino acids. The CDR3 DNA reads TGTGCCAGCTCTCCAGGGGCCCGCCAGCATGAAAAACTGTTTTTT. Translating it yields CASSPGARQHEKLFF.

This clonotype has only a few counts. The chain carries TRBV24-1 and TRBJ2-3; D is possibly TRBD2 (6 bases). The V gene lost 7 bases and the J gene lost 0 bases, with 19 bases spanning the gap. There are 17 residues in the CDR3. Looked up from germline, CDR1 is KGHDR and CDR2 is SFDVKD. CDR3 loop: CATRNPGRTTSTDTQYF. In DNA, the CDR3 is TGTGCCACCAGAAATCCTGGGCGGACTACTAGCACAGATACGCAGTATTTT.

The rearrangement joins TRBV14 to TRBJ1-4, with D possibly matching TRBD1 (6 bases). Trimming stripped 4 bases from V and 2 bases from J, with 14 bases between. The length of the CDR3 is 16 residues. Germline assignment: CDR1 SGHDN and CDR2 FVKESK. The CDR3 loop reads CASSLLQGSTNEKLFF. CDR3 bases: TGTGCCAGCAGCCTGCTCCAGGGGTCCACTAATGAAAAACTGTTTTTT.

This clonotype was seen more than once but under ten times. This chain's CDR3 is CASSERGLAGDYNEQFF. CDR3 coding DNA: TGTGCCAGCAGTGAACGGGGACTAGCGGGGGACTACAATGAGCAGTTCTTC. The V call is TRBV6-1, the J call TRBJ2-1; 14 bases map to TRBD2. The germline V gene has CDR1 MNHNS and CDR2 SASEGT. The V gene end was trimmed by 2 bases and the J gene end by 3 bases; junction bases not matched to a gene: 3. The CDR3 has 17 residues.

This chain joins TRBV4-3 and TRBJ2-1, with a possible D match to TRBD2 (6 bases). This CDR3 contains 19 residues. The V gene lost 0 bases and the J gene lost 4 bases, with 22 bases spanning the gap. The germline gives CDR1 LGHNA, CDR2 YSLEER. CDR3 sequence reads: CASSQDLGFGGGTYNEQFF. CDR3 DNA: TGCGCCAGCAGCCAAGATTTGGGCTTTGGTGGGGGGACTTACAATGAGCAGTTCTTC.

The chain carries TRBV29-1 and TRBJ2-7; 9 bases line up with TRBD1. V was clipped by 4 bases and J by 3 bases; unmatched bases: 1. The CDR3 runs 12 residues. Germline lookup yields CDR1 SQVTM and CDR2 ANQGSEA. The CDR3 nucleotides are TGCAGCGTTGGGGACAGGGTCTACGAGCAGTACTTC. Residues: CSVGDRVYEQYF.

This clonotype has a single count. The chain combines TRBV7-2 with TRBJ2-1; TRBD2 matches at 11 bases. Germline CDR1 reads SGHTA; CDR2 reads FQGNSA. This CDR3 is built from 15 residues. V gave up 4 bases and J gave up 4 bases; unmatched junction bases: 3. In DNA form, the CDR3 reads TGTGCCAGCAGCTCCTCTAGCGGGAGGTACAATGAGCAGTTCTTC. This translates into CASSSSSGRYNEQFF.

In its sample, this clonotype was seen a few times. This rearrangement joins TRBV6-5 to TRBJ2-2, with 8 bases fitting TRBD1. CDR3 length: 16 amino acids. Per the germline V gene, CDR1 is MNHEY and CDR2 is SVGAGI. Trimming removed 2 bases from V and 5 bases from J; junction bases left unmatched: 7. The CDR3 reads CASSYLPTGVTGELFF. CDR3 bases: TGTGCCAGCAGTTACCTCCCGACAGGGGTTACCGGGGAGCTGTTTTTT.

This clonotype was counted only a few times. In DNA, the CDR3 is TGTGCCACCAGTGATCAGGACGGGAATCAGCCCCAGCATTTT. Translation: CATSDQDGNQPQHF. The chain carries TRBV24-1 and TRBJ1-5; no firm D call. The CDR3 runs 14 residues. Germline loops: CDR1 KGHDR, CDR2 SFDVKD. V lost 3 bases and J lost 4, with 9 bases in between.

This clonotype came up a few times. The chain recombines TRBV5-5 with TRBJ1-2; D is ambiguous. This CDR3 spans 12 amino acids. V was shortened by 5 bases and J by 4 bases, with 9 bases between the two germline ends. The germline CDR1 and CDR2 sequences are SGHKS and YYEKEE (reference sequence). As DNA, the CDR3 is TGTGCCAGCAGTCATGGGAGCTATGGCTACACCTTC. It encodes CASSHGSYGYTF.

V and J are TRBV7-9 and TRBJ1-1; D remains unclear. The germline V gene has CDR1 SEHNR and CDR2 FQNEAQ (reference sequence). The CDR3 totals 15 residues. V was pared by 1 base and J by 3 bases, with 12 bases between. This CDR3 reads CASSLGHSGDTEAFF. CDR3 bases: TGTGCCAGCAGCTTAGGCCATTCAGGCGACACTGAAGCTTTCTTT.

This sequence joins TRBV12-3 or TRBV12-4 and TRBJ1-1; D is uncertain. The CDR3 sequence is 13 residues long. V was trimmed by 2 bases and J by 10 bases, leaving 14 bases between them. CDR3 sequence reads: CASSLSAGRSAFF. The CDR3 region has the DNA TGTGCCAGCAGTTTAAGCGCGGGCAGATCAGCTTTCTTT.

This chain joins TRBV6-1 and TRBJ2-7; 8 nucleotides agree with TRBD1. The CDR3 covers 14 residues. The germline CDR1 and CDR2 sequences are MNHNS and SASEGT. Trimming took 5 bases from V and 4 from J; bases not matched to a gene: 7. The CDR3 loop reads CASSTRRTGYEQYF. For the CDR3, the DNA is TGTGCCAGCAGTACACGGCGGACAGGGTACGAGCAGTACTTC.

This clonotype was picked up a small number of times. CDR3 protein: CASRSTGSYEQYF. CDR3 nucleotide sequence: TGCGCCAGCAGGAGTACGGGATCTTACGAGCAGTACTTC. The chain recombines TRBV5-1 with TRBJ2-7; perhaps TRBD2 as D (5 bases). Trimming left V 5 bases short and J 4 bases short, with 13 bases between. Germline V gene sequence: CDR1 SGHRS, CDR2 YFSETQ. The CDR3 runs 13 residues.

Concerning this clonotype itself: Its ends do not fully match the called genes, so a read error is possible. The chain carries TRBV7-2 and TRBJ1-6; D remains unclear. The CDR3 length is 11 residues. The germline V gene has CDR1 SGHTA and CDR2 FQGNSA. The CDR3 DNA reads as TGTGCCAGCGGCTTCGATTCACCCCTCCACTTT. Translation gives CASGFDSPLHF.

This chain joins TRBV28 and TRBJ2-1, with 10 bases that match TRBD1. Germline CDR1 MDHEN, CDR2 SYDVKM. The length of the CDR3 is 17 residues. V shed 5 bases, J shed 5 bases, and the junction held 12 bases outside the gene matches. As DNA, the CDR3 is TGTGCCAGCAGTCCCCGGACAGGGGGTCTGCCTCACAATGAGCAGTTCTTC. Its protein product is CASSPRTGGLPHNEQFF. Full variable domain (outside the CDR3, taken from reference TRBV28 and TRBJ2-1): DVKVTQSSRYLVKRTGEKVFLECVQDMDHENMFWYRQDPGLGLRLIYFSYDVKMKEKGDIPEGYSVSREKKERFSLILESASTNQTSMYLCASSPRTGGLPHNEQFFGPGTRLTVL.

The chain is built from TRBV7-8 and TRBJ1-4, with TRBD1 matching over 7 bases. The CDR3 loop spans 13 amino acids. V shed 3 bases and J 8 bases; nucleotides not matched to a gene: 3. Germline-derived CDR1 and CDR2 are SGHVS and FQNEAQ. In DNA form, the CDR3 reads TGTGCCAGCAGCTTTGGGACAGCCGAAAAACTGTTTTTT. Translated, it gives CASSFGTAEKLFF. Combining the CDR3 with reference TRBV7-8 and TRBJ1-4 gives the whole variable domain GAGVSQSPRYKVAKRGQDVALRCDPISGHVSLFWYQQALGQGPEFLTYFQNEAQLDKSGLPSDRFFAERPEGSVSTLKIQRTQQEDSAVYLCASSFGTAEKLFFGSGTQLSVL.